The 16 T cell receptor beta chains below were found in one sample sequenced in a study of identifying expanded T cells in peripheral blood. Here immunoSEQ multiplex PCR was the method, and the copy in TCRdb shows in-frame clones only, minus some. The sample records about 80,000 clones, 84% being singletons. What was sequenced was blood. The receptors derive from a person aged 18-70 years in good health.

Only a few counts were recorded for this clone. The rearrangement joins TRBV4-2 to TRBJ1-5; tentative D call: TRBD1 (6 bases). The germline V and J ends were trimmed by 1 base and 4 bases, with 14 bases remaining between them. There are 16 residues in the CDR3. The V gene's germline CDR1 is LGHNA and CDR2 YNFKEQ. This chain's CDR3 is CASSQAGGGPNQPQHF. For the CDR3, the DNA is TGTGCCAGCAGCCAAGCTGGGGGCGGCCCTAATCAGCCCCAGCATTTT.

The chain has TRBV19 and TRBJ2-1, with TRBD2 matching over 7 bases. The CDR3 totals 14 residues. V shed 11 bases, J shed 4 bases, and the junction held 11 bases outside the gene matches. Germline V gene data show CDR1 as LNHDA and CDR2 as SQIVND (reference sequence). CDR3 bases: TGTGCCGCTACGGGGCTAGCGGATTACAATGAGCAGTTCTTC. The encoded protein is CAATGLADYNEQFF.

This rearrangement joins TRBV19 to TRBJ1-1, with D hard to call. V was cut by 3 bases and J by 0 bases, with 8 bases left in between. The CDR3 is 14 amino acids. Germline assignment: CDR1 LNHDA and CDR2 SQIVND (reference sequence). The CDR3 sequence: CASSITLMNTEAFF. In nucleotides, the CDR3 is TGTGCCAGTAGTATTACCCTAATGAACACTGAAGCTTTCTTT.

The chain has TRBV4-1 and TRBJ2-2; 8 nucleotides align to TRBD2. The CDR3 is made up of 15 amino acids. V shed 5 bases and J 6 bases; nucleotides not matched to a gene: 8. The germline gives CDR1 MGHRA, CDR2 YSYEKL. CDR3 DNA: TGCGCCAGCAGCACCCCGGGAGGGCCGCCCGGGGAGCTGTTTTTT. Encoded protein: CASSTPGGPPGELFF.

The gene calls are TRBV9 and TRBJ2-1; 14 positions match TRBD2. V was pared by 3 bases and J by 4 bases, with 3 bases of the junction left unmatched. This CDR3 contains 16 residues. CDR1 is SGDLS, CDR2 YYNGEE, per germline. CDR3 coding DNA: TGTGCCAGCAGCGCGGGACTAGCGGGAGTTTACAATGAGCAGTTCTTC. This codes for CASSAGLAGVYNEQFF.

The CDR3 sequence: CASSLVLAGTYEQYF. In nucleotides, the CDR3 is TGTGCCAGCAGCTTAGTACTAGCGGGCACATACGAGCAGTACTTC. The gene calls are TRBV7-2 and TRBJ2-7, with TRBD2 matching 9 bases. Trimming cost V 1 base and J 4 bases; bases outside gene matches: 5. This CDR3 spans 15 amino acids. CDR1 and CDR2 from the germline V gene are SGHTA and FQGNSA.

This clone was counted between two and nine times. The V and J genes are TRBV4-3 and TRBJ2-7, with D maybe TRBD2 (6 bases). CDR1 is LGHNA, CDR2 YSLEER, per germline. The CDR3 is 15 residues long. V gave up 6 bases and J gave up 4 bases, with 19 bases separating them. This chain's CDR3 is CASRWDSRVRYEQYF. DNA of the CDR3: TGCGCCAGCAGGTGGGACTCTCGGGTAAGGTACGAGCAGTACTTC.

The chain has TRBV19 and TRBJ1-1; no clear D gene. V gave up 5 bases and J gave up 1 base, with 2 bases separating them. The CDR3 extends over 11 amino acids. Germline V gene lookup returns CDR1 LNHDA and CDR2 SQIVND (reference sequence). The CDR3 region has the DNA TGTGCCAGTAGTCGGAACACTGAAGCTTTCTTT. As protein: CASSRNTEAFF.

The CDR3 nucleotides are TGTGCCAGCAGTTACTCGAACCGGGCCAATCAGCCCCAGCATTTT. Protein product: CASSYSNRANQPQHF. The genes are TRBV6-5 and TRBJ1-5; D uncertain. Trimming took 0 bases from V and 3 from J, leaving 9 bases between them. CDR3 length equals 15 residues. Germline loops: CDR1 MNHEY, CDR2 SVGAGI.

V gene TRBV6-4 combines with J gene TRBJ2-1; D unresolved. The CDR3 is 13 residues long. CDR1 MRHNA and CDR2 SNTAGT come from the germline V gene. V lost 5 bases and J 5 bases, leaving 10 bases between the germline ends. Here the CDR3 reads CASSYGYHNEQFF. DNA for the CDR3: TGTGCCAGCAGTTATGGGTATCACAATGAGCAGTTCTTC.

V is TRBV18 and J is TRBJ2-7; D possibly matches TRBD1 or TRBD2 (5 bases each). The CDR3 length is 14 residues. Per germline, CDR1 KGHSH and CDR2 LQKENI. Trimming stripped 3 bases from V and 3 bases from J, with 12 bases between. The CDR3 loop is CASSPGVGDYEQYF. DNA of the CDR3: TGTGCCAGCTCACCGGGGGTGGGGGACTACGAGCAGTACTTC.

The chain carries TRBV27 and TRBJ1-5, with unresolved D. The germline gives CDR1 MNHEY, CDR2 SMNVEV (reference sequence). The CDR3 loop spans 15 amino acids. Trimming shortened V by 6 bases and J by 5 bases, and 17 bases separated the two germline ends. CDR3 region: CASSRKGDGDQPQHF. CDR3 DNA: TGTGCCAGCAGCCGCAAGGGAGACGGGGATCAGCCCCAGCATTTT.

J is TRBJ2-3 and V is TRBV29-1; D is undetermined. V gave up 3 bases and J gave up 0 bases, with 10 bases separating them. This CDR3 has 14 amino acids. CDR1 is SQVTM, CDR2 ANQGSEA, per germline. The CDR3 nucleotides are TGCAGCGTTGATTTGGGGTCTAGCACAGATACGCAGTATTTT. This codes for CSVDLGSSTDTQYF.

The chain employs TRBV27 and TRBJ1-2; possible D gene TRBD1, 5 bases. This CDR3 is built from 13 residues. The germline gives CDR1 MNHEY, CDR2 SMNVEV (reference sequence). V was pared by 6 bases and J by 9 bases, with 17 bases between. CDR3 in amino acids: CASSLAGGTRYTF. The CDR3 DNA is TGTGCCAGCAGCCTAGCTGGGGGGACTCGCTACACCTTC.

The rearrangement links TRBV11-3 to TRBJ2-7, with D tentatively TRBD1 (6 bases). The CDR3 totals 14 residues. Germline CDR1 and CDR2: SGHNT and YENEEA. The ends were cut back, 0 bases at V and 6 bases at J, with 12 bases in the middle. The chain's CDR3 is CASSLDRTVGEQYF. The CDR3, as DNA: TGTGCCAGCAGCTTAGATAGGACAGTCGGCGAGCAGTACTTC.

This chain uses TRBV19 with TRBJ2-2; D could derive from TRBD1 or TRBD2 (6 bases each). Germline CDR1 is LNHDA and CDR2 is SQIVND (reference sequence). Trimming stripped 7 bases from V and 4 bases from J, with 16 bases between. CDR3 length: 15 residues. The CDR3 here is CASTRRGDGTGELFF. The CDR3 DNA is TGTGCCAGTACCCGGAGGGGGGACGGCACCGGGGAGCTGTTTTTT.